This is a list of T cell receptor beta chains from one sample in a study of shared clonotypes between healthy human individuals. Method: immunoSEQ multiplex PCR; TCRdb's copy keeps in-frame clones and lacks some. The sample consists of about 2.4 million clones, roughly 92% of them appearing once. Sample: naive CD4+ T cells sorted from blood. The receptors originated from a man aged 18-30 years in good health. Each CDR3 is given with its conserved first and last residue. The D gene is left open where the match is weak. Some rows have no size entry. The others give once, few or many, or a class for an expanded clone.

D gene: .
J gene: TRBJ1-1
clone size: .
V gene: TRBV7-9
CDR3 protein: CASSLIGVNTEAFF
CDR3 DNA: TGTGCCAGCAGCTTAATAGGGGTGAACACTGAAGCTTTCTTT

D gene: .
J gene: TRBJ2-5
clone size: .
V gene: TRBV30
CDR3 protein: CAWGTGGQETQYF
CDR3 DNA: TGTGCCTGGGGCACGGGTGGGCAAGAGACCCAGTACTTC

D gene: .
J gene: TRBJ1-6
clone size: .
V gene: TRBV30
CDR3 protein: CAWGATAYNSPLHF
CDR3 DNA: TGTGCCTGGGGGGCCACGGCTTATAATTCACCCCTCCACTTT

D gene: TRBD2
J gene: TRBJ2-7
clone size: .
V gene: TRBV5-4
CDR3 protein: CASSLGLAGSYEQYF
CDR3 DNA: TGTGCCAGCAGCTTGGGGCTAGCGGGGTCCTACGAGCAGTACTTC

D gene: .
J gene: TRBJ2-7
clone size: once
V gene: TRBV27
CDR3 protein: CASSRTPSYEQYF
CDR3 DNA: TGTGCCAGCAGCCGTACACCCTCCTACGAGCAGTACTTC

D gene: .
J gene: TRBJ2-7
clone size: once
V gene: TRBV18
CDR3 protein: CASSPLTTGFNEQYF
CDR3 DNA: TGTGCCAGCTCACCGCTTACTACAGGGTTCAACGAGCAGTACTTC

D gene: .
J gene: TRBJ2-7
clone size: once
V gene: TRBV28
CDR3 protein: CASSLVSPSYEQYF
CDR3 DNA: TGTGCCAGCAGTTTGGTCTCCCCCTCCTACGAGCAGTACTTC

D gene: .
J gene: TRBJ2-4
clone size: once
V gene: TRBV4-1
CDR3 protein: CASSQEGVSLAKNIQYF
CDR3 DNA: TGCGCCAGCAGCCAAGAGGGGGTGAGCCTAGCCAAAAACATTCAGTACTTC

D gene: .
J gene: TRBJ1-3
clone size: .
V gene: TRBV5-1
CDR3 protein: CASSLSEGSGNTIYF
CDR3 DNA: TGCGCCAGCAGCTTGTCAGAGGGCTCTGGAAACACCATATATTTT

D gene: .
J gene: TRBJ2-7
clone size: .
V gene: TRBV2
CDR3 protein: CASNFGLSSNEQYF
CDR3 DNA: TGTGCCAGCAATTTCGGACTTAGCTCAAACGAGCAGTACTTC

D gene: .
J gene: TRBJ2-5
clone size: .
V gene: TRBV5-1
CDR3 protein: CASSLGGSRETQYF
CDR3 DNA: TGCGCCAGCAGCTTGGGGGGGTCTCGGGAGACCCAGTACTTC